Each of the 24 T cell receptor beta chains below was sequenced from the same sample in a study of beta chain features in type 1 diabetes. Every isolated RNA sample was fully reverse transcribed, so sequencing captured expressed TCRB transcripts. Produced via immunoSEQ multiplex PCR; TCRdb's table is partial and in-frame only. This sample carries under 450,000 clones, over 11% of them seen once, and the ten largest clones take roughly 0.036%. Sequenced material: naive CD4+ T cells from blood. The receptors were sampled from a man aged 25 to 40 in good health.

This clone has just a few counts. The CDR3 DNA follows: TGTGCCAGCAGCTTGGCAGGGGGCCTAGCCAAAAACATTCAGTACTTC. Translating it yields CASSLAGGLAKNIQYF. The chain carries TRBV5-4 and TRBJ2-4; TRBD1 matches at 8 bases. The CDR3 length is 16 residues. The germline V gene has CDR1 SGHNT and CDR2 YYREEE (reference sequence). V shed 0 bases and J 0 bases; nucleotides not matched to a gene: 2.

Only a few counts were recorded for this clone. The CDR3 DNA reads as TGTGCCAGCAGCTTAGTGAGGGGGGTAGCGCCTAGCTCCTACAATGAGCAGTTCTTC. Its protein is CASSLVRGVAPSSYNEQFF. The chain uses TRBV7-9 and TRBJ2-1; D tentatively reads TRBD1 or TRBD2 (6 bases each). The CDR3 length is 19 residues. V was trimmed by 1 base and J by 0 bases, leaving 19 bases between them. The V gene's germline CDR1 is SEHNR and CDR2 FQNEAQ (reference sequence).

This clone was found a few times. This rearrangement joins TRBV18 to TRBJ2-1; D not resolved. This CDR3 region has 18 residues. Germline V gene data show CDR1 as KGHSH and CDR2 as LQKENI. The V end lost 2 bases, the J end lost 9 bases, and 26 bases lay between the germline ends. The CDR3 sequence: CASSPTLPPRSGDGEQFF. CDR3 nucleotides: TGTGCCAGCTCACCAACTCTCCCCCCCCGTTCGGGCGATGGTGAGCAGTTCTTC.

This clone was picked up a small number of times. The V call is TRBV7-2, the J call TRBJ1-6, with D unclear. CDR3 length: 14 amino acids. The germline V and J ends were trimmed by 2 bases and 8 bases, with 10 bases remaining between them. CDR1 is SGHTA, CDR2 FQGNSA, per germline. The CDR3 here is CASSLSSLDSPLHF. The CDR3 nucleotides are TGTGCCAGCAGCTTAAGTTCCCTGGATTCACCCCTCCACTTT.

This clone was detected a few times. The chain has TRBV21-1 and TRBJ2-3; TRBD2, the D gene given by the table, was not confirmed from the DNA. TRBV21-1 is noted as a pseudogene. The CDR3 is 16 amino acids. CDR3 DNA: TGTGCCAGCAGCAATCTAACCCGGGGCGGGGTTCATACGCAGTATTTT. Its protein is CASSNLTRGGVHTQYF.

The rearrangement links TRBV19 to TRBJ2-7, with D tentatively TRBD2 (5 bases). This CDR3 is 15 amino acids long. CDR1 and CDR2 (germline): LNHDA, SQIVND (reference sequence). The V end lost 1 base, the J end lost 4 bases, and 14 bases lay between the germline ends. The CDR3 is CASSIGPGSSYEQYV. Here the CDR3 DNA reads TGTGCCAGTAGTATAGGTCCGGGATCCTCGTACGAGCAGTACGTC.

In this sample, this clone turned up a few times. The V and J genes are TRBV5-1 and TRBJ1-1, with D unclear. In germline, CDR1 is SGHRS, CDR2 YFSETQ. CDR3 length: 13 residues. V was clipped by 4 bases and J by 3 bases, with 10 bases between them. The CDR3 is CASSPNIDTEAFF. CDR3 DNA sequence: TGCGCCAGCAGCCCGAACATAGACACTGAAGCTTTCTTT.

The chain employs TRBV5-6 and TRBJ2-5; D unclear. Germline values: CDR1 SGHDT, CDR2 YYEEEE. This CDR3 region has 13 residues. Trimming shortened V by 2 bases and J by 3 bases, and 8 bases separated the two germline ends. The CDR3 nucleotides are TGTGCCAGCAGCTTCTCCTTGAAAGAGACCCAGTACTTC. It codes for CASSFSLKETQYF.

This clone has more than one count but fewer than ten. The gene calls are TRBV19 and TRBJ2-1, with TRBD2 matching over 10 bases. The junction had 5 bases not matched to a gene; V was cut back by 3 bases and J by 0 bases. The CDR3 contains 17 residues. CDR1 LNHDA and CDR2 SQIVND come from the germline V gene (reference sequence). The CDR3 DNA reads as TGTGCCAGTAGTATTCAACCTAGCGGGAGCTCCTACAATGAGCAGTTCTTC. It translates to CASSIQPSGSSYNEQFF. The full variable domain, with the rest looked up from reference TRBV19 and TRBJ2-1, is DGGITQSPKYLFRKEGQNVTLSCEQNLNHDAMYWYRQDPGQGLRLIYYSQIVNDFQKGDIAEGYSVSREKKESFPLTVTSAQKNPTAFYLCASSIQPSGSSYNEQFFGPGTRLTVL.

This clone has only a few counts. The chain has TRBV4-3 and TRBJ2-1; D not certain. V was trimmed by 1 base and J by 3 bases, leaving 10 bases between them. CDR1 and CDR2 (germline): LGHNA, YSLEER. The CDR3 runs 15 residues. CDR3 sequence (DNA): TGCGCCAGCAGCCAAGGCCCCCAGTACTACAATGAGCAGTTCTTC. It is translated as CASSQGPQYYNEQFF.

This clone showed up just a few times. V gene TRBV7-9 combines with J gene TRBJ2-1; D possibly corresponds to TRBD2 (6 bases). V shed 3 bases and J shed 10 bases, with 7 bases lying between them. The CDR3 length is 11 residues. Germline loops: CDR1 SEHNR, CDR2 FQNEAQ (reference sequence). The CDR3 spells CASSLLAEQFF. The CDR3, as DNA: TGTGCCAGCAGCTTGCTAGCGGAGCAGTTCTTC. Drawing the rest from reference TRBV7-9 and TRBJ2-1, the complete variable domain is DTGVSQNPRHKITKRGQNVTFRCDPISEHNRLYWYRQTLGQGPEFLTYFQNEAQLEKSRLLSDRFSAERPKGSFSTLEIQRTEQGDSAMYLCASSLLAEQFFGPGTRLTVL.

This clone was counted only a few times. The rearrangement joins TRBV4-2 to TRBJ2-3; tentatively, D is TRBD2 (6 bases). CDR1 LGHNA and CDR2 YNFKEQ come from the germline V gene. CDR3 size: 14 residues. Trimming stripped 3 bases from V and 2 bases from J, with 9 bases between. The CDR3 DNA follows: TGTGCCAGCAGCCATGGACTACCCACAGATACGCAGTATTTT. Its translation: CASSHGLPTDTQYF.

This clone was recorded a few times. This rearrangement joins TRBV5-4 to TRBJ1-1, with D tentatively TRBD1 (5 bases). The V end was cut by 10 bases, the J end by 2 bases, with 15 bases between. The germline CDR1 and CDR2 sequences are SGHNT and YYREEE (reference sequence). This CDR3 region has 13 residues. The CDR3 loop reads CAAETVPNTEAFF. CDR3 nucleotide sequence: TGTGCCGCCGAGACAGTACCTAACACTGAAGCTTTCTTT.

This clone was seen only a few times. The chain employs TRBV11-2 and TRBJ2-3, with 13 bases fitting TRBD2. The CDR3 covers 17 residues. V dropped 7 bases and J dropped 3; count of bases not matched to a gene: 10. CDR1 SGHAT and CDR2 FQNNGV come from the germline V gene. CDR3: CASKKTALAGGTDTQYF. The CDR3 nucleotides read TGTGCCAGCAAAAAAACCGCACTAGCGGGGGGGACAGATACGCAGTATTTT.

This clone was counted only a few times. The chain has TRBV19 and TRBJ1-5; D unclear. Germline loops: CDR1 LNHDA, CDR2 SQIVND (reference sequence). Trimming removed 8 bases from V and 0 bases from J, with 8 bases in between. The CDR3 length is 13 residues. This CDR3 is CASVLNSNQPQHF. As DNA, the CDR3 is TGTGCCAGTGTTTTGAATAGCAATCAGCCCCAGCATTTT.

This clone was seen a few times. The chain has TRBV9 and TRBJ2-7; D possibly matches TRBD1 or TRBD2 (5 bases each). Germline values: CDR1 SGDLS, CDR2 YYNGEE. Trimming took 0 bases from V and 6 from J, leaving 13 bases between them. The CDR3 loop spans 14 amino acids. CDR3 sequence reads: CASSVAEGPFEQYF. The CDR3 coding sequence is TGTGCCAGCAGCGTAGCTGAGGGACCTTTCGAGCAGTACTTC.

The chain employs TRBV15 and TRBJ2-1, with D maybe TRBD2 (5 bases). Germline-derived CDR1 and CDR2 are LNHNV and YYDKDF (reference sequence). The CDR3 is 16 amino acids. Deletions cut 0 bases from V and 1 base from J, with 10 bases between. The DNA for the CDR3 is TGTGCCACCAGCAGAGATCCGCGGGTGTCCTACAATGAGCAGTTCTTC. This gives the protein CATSRDPRVSYNEQFF.

The chain employs TRBV7-2 and TRBJ2-5; 8 bases align to TRBD2. This CDR3 contains 16 residues. From germline, CDR1 is SGHTA and CDR2 FQGNSA. The V segment lost 3 bases and the J segment 1 base; nucleotides outside the gene matches: 7. The CDR3: CASSFWRGAGQETQYF. The DNA for the CDR3 is TGTGCCAGCAGCTTTTGGCGGGGGGCGGGCCAAGAGACCCAGTACTTC.

This clone turned up a few times. The rearrangement links TRBV2 to TRBJ2-2; weak D call: TRBD2 (5 bases). This CDR3 region has 13 residues. Deletions cut 10 bases from V and 7 bases from J, with 16 bases between. Germline CDR1 SNHLY, CDR2 FYNNEI. In nucleotides, the CDR3 is TGTGCCACCGGGCCCGAGAGGGTCGGGGAGCTGTTTTTT. Protein: CATGPERVGELFF.

This clone was picked up a small number of times. The V and J genes are TRBV5-4 and TRBJ2-3; D ambiguous. Trimming cost V 4 bases and J 4 bases, with 10 bases left between them. The CDR3 has 13 amino acids. The germline CDR1 and CDR2 sequences are SGHNT and YYREEE (reference sequence). The CDR3 DNA sequence: TGTGCCAGCAGCCCCGCCCTCCCAGATACGCAGTATTTT. Residues: CASSPALPDTQYF.

This rearrangement joins TRBV15 to TRBJ1-5, with D hard to call. V shed 1 base and J shed 1 base, with 5 bases lying between them. The CDR3 contains 14 residues. CDR1 is LNHNV and CDR2 is YYDKDF in the germline V gene (reference sequence). For the CDR3, the DNA is TGTGCCACCAGCAGAGCTGAAAGCAATCAGCCCCAGCATTTT. The encoded protein is CATSRAESNQPQHF. Full variable domain (outside the CDR3, taken from reference TRBV15 and TRBJ1-5): DAMVIQNPRYQVTQFGKPVTLSCSQTLNHNVMYWYQQKSSQAPKLLFHYYDKDFNNEADTPDNFQSRRPNTSFCFLDIRSPGLGDTAMYLCATSRAESNQPQHFGDGTRLSIL.

With respect to this clone: The identical CDR3 is also encoded by other nucleotide sequences in the sample. The chain has TRBV7-2 and TRBJ2-5; D ambiguous. Between the trimmed V and J ends, which lost 1 base and 2 bases, there was a span of 5 bases. Germline loops: CDR1 SGHTA, CDR2 FQGNSA. The CDR3 sequence is 13 residues long. In nucleotides, the CDR3 is TGTGCCAGCAGCTTAGGTCCACAAGAGACCCAGTACTTC. Translated, it gives CASSLGPQETQYF.

As concerns this clone: The same CDR3 can be traced to other DNA sequences in this sample. The V and J genes are TRBV6-5 and TRBJ2-3; no reliable D call. V lost 7 bases and J lost 0, with 5 bases in between. Germline CDR1 is MNHEY and CDR2 is SVGAGI. CDR3 length equals 12 residues. The CDR3 sequence is CASKTSTDTQYF. The DNA for the CDR3 is TGTGCCAGCAAGACCAGCACAGATACGCAGTATTTT.

The rearrangement uses TRBV7-2 and TRBJ2-3; D ambiguous. In germline, CDR1 is SGHTA, CDR2 FQGNSA. The CDR3 is 15 amino acids. Trimming took off 1 base at V and 1 base at J, with 9 bases between the two ends. The CDR3 sequence is CASSLGGSGTDTQYF. As DNA, the CDR3 is TGTGCCAGCAGCTTAGGGGGTTCTGGCACAGATACGCAGTATTTT.